Listed below are T cell receptor beta chains from one sample, sequenced in a study of CD8 T cells in ankylosing spondylitis. TCRdb re-analysed the 5' RACE reads in MiXCR, keeping a single row per CDR3 protein. Among hundreds of thousands of distinct CDR3 sequences, about 20% were seen once, and the ten largest hold less than 15%. Sequencing was done on a sample of blood, either unsorted or a sorted T cell fraction (not recorded which). Source of these receptors: a male donor with ankylosing spondylitis or in good health (not recorded which). Both conserved end residues are part of each CDR3. Fields, in order: J gene, clone size, D gene, V gene, CDR3 DNA, CDR3 protein. The D gene is left open where the match is weak. For some rows the clone size is stated as once, few or many, or as a class when expanded; others skip it.

j_call: TRBJ2-5
clone_size: NA
d_call: TRBD2
v_call: TRBV4-1
cdr3_nt: TGCGCCAGCAGCCACCAACTAGCGGGTACTCAAGAGACCCAGTACTTC
cdr3_aa: CASSHQLAGTQETQYF

j_call: TRBJ2-3
clone_size: NA
d_call: TRBD2
v_call: TRBV12-3/TRBV12-4
cdr3_nt: TGTGCCAGCAGTTCTCTAGCGGGGGGGGTGGCAGATACGCAGTATTTT
cdr3_aa: CASSSLAGGVADTQYF

j_call: TRBJ2-2
clone_size: few
d_call: NA
v_call: TRBV29-1
cdr3_nt: TGCAGCGTCGCTTATCCCAGCGGGGAGCTGTTTTTT
cdr3_aa: CSVAYPSGELFF

j_call: TRBJ2-7
clone_size: NA
d_call: TRBD2
v_call: TRBV11-2
cdr3_nt: TGTGCCAGCAGCTTAGGCTTTGGGGGGGGAGACGAGCAGTACTTC
cdr3_aa: CASSLGFGGGDEQYF

j_call: TRBJ2-5
clone_size: few
d_call: NA
v_call: TRBV12-3/TRBV12-4
cdr3_nt: TGTGCCAGCAGTCGCCGGGACAACCAAGAGACCCAGTACTTC
cdr3_aa: CASSRRDNQETQYF

j_call: TRBJ2-1
clone_size: many
d_call: NA
v_call: TRBV7-2
cdr3_nt: TGTGCCAGCACCAATCAAGGGACATACTACAATGAGCAGTTCTTC
cdr3_aa: CASTNQGTYYNEQFF

j_call: TRBJ1-2
clone_size: NA
d_call: TRBD1
v_call: TRBV20-1
cdr3_nt: TGCATGGGACAGGGGACTAACTATGGCTACACCTTC
cdr3_aa: CMGQGTNYGYTF

j_call: TRBJ2-1
clone_size: NA
d_call: NA
v_call: TRBV12-3/TRBV12-4
cdr3_nt: TGTGCCAGCAGTTTAGTACAGACCCCGGAGTTCTTC
cdr3_aa: CASSLVQTPEFF

j_call: TRBJ2-5
clone_size: NA
d_call: TRBD2
v_call: TRBV12-3/TRBV12-4
cdr3_nt: TGTGCCAGCAGTCTCCGGGCGGGGGGCCCATTAGAGACCCAGTACTTC
cdr3_aa: CASSLRAGGPLETQYF

j_call: TRBJ2-7
clone_size: NA
d_call: TRBD2
v_call: TRBV20-1
cdr3_nt: TGCAGTGCTAGAGATACACTAGCGGGGTCTGAGCAGTACTTC
cdr3_aa: CSARDTLAGSEQYF

j_call: TRBJ2-3
clone_size: NA
d_call: TRBD2
v_call: TRBV6-1
cdr3_nt: TGTGCCAGCAGTGAAGCTTACGAGCGGGGACTCACAGATACGCAGTATTTT
cdr3_aa: CASSEAYERGLTDTQYF

j_call: TRBJ1-6
clone_size: few
d_call: NA
v_call: TRBV27
cdr3_nt: TGTGCCAGCAGTTTGAGTCTGGGGACGGATTCACCCCTCCACTTT
cdr3_aa: CASSLSLGTDSPLHF

j_call: TRBJ2-2
clone_size: NA
d_call: NA
v_call: TRBV15
cdr3_nt: TGTGCCACCAGCAGAGATTGGACTGGAGAGGAGCTGTTTTTT
cdr3_aa: CATSRDWTGEELFF

j_call: TRBJ2-7
clone_size: NA
d_call: TRBD1
v_call: TRBV2
cdr3_nt: TGTGCCACCCAGACCGGGACAGGGGGCTTCGAGCAGTACTTC
cdr3_aa: CATQTGTGGFEQYF

j_call: TRBJ2-4
clone_size: NA
d_call: NA
v_call: TRBV11-2
cdr3_nt: TGTGCCAGCAGCCCAGCGCAAGTAGCCAAAAACATTCAGTACTTC
cdr3_aa: CASSPAQVAKNIQYF

j_call: TRBJ2-7
clone_size: many
d_call: TRBD1
v_call: TRBV29-1
cdr3_nt: TGCAGCGTTGAGTTACTCACCGGGACAGGGGTCTCCTACGAGCAGTACTTC
cdr3_aa: CSVELLTGTGVSYEQYF

j_call: TRBJ2-1
clone_size: NA
d_call: NA
v_call: TRBV6-1
cdr3_nt: TGTGCCAGCAGTGAGGGGACTGATATTTACAATGAGCAGTTCTTC
cdr3_aa: CASSEGTDIYNEQFF

j_call: TRBJ2-1
clone_size: NA
d_call: TRBD2
v_call: TRBV4-1
cdr3_nt: TGCGCCAGCAGCCAAGATAAGGGACTAGCGGGGGAGTTCTTC
cdr3_aa: CASSQDKGLAGEFF

j_call: TRBJ2-7
clone_size: once
d_call: TRBD2
v_call: TRBV15
cdr3_nt: TGTGCCACGTTACCAGAGCGGGGGGGCAGATACGAGCAGTACTTC
cdr3_aa: CATLPERGGRYEQYF

j_call: TRBJ2-4
clone_size: NA
d_call: TRBD1
v_call: TRBV10-2
cdr3_nt: TGCGCCAGCAGTGGCTCCCGGGACAGGGTTAGGCTCATTCAGTACTTC
cdr3_aa: CASSGSRDRVRLIQYF

j_call: TRBJ2-7
clone_size: few
d_call: TRBD2
v_call: TRBV12-3/TRBV12-4
cdr3_nt: TGTGCCAGCAGTTCACCCGGGACTATGGGCTACGAGCAGTACTTC
cdr3_aa: CASSSPGTMGYEQYF

j_call: TRBJ2-7
clone_size: NA
d_call: NA
v_call: TRBV29-1
cdr3_nt: TGCAGCGTTGAAGAGAAGGACAGCTACGAGCAGTACTTC
cdr3_aa: CSVEEKDSYEQYF

j_call: TRBJ2-1
clone_size: many
d_call: NA
v_call: TRBV5-1
cdr3_nt: TGCGCCAGCAGCTGGGATATCTATGAGCAGTTCTTC
cdr3_aa: CASSWDIYEQFF

j_call: TRBJ1-2
clone_size: few
d_call: NA
v_call: TRBV28
cdr3_nt: TGTGCCAGCAGTTTACCGGACCGGGTGTACACCTTC
cdr3_aa: CASSLPDRVYTF

j_call: TRBJ2-7
clone_size: NA
d_call: NA
v_call: TRBV20-1
cdr3_nt: TGCAGTGCTCCGTTGGGGTTCGAGCAGTACTTC
cdr3_aa: CSAPLGFEQYF

j_call: TRBJ2-7
clone_size: NA
d_call: NA
v_call: TRBV15
cdr3_nt: TGTGCCACCAGCAGAGAGGGAACACAGGGTCGGCCGCTATTC
cdr3_aa: CATSREGTQGRPLF

j_call: TRBJ1-2
clone_size: NA
d_call: NA
v_call: TRBV4-1
cdr3_nt: TGCGCCAGCAGCCAGGTCGGCGGAGCGGGCTACACCTTC
cdr3_aa: CASSQVGGAGYTF

j_call: TRBJ2-6
clone_size: NA
d_call: NA
v_call: TRBV25-1
cdr3_nt: TGTGCCAGCATGCATTGGGAAGGTGGGGCCAACGTCCTGACTTTC
cdr3_aa: CASMHWEGGANVLTF

j_call: TRBJ2-5
clone_size: NA
d_call: TRBD1
v_call: TRBV3-1
cdr3_nt: TGTGCCAGCAGCCCGACAGGGTCGGAAATACAGCAGTACTTC
cdr3_aa: CASSPTGSEIQQYF

j_call: TRBJ1-2
clone_size: few
d_call: NA
v_call: TRBV25-1
cdr3_nt: TGTGCCAGCAGCAACTCCGGGGTGGGCTATGGCTACACCTTC
cdr3_aa: CASSNSGVGYGYTF

j_call: TRBJ2-7
clone_size: few
d_call: TRBD1
v_call: TRBV7-6
cdr3_nt: TGTGCCAGCAGCTTAGAGGGGACAGAGACCTACGAGCAGTACTTC
cdr3_aa: CASSLEGTETYEQYF

j_call: TRBJ1-2
clone_size: once
d_call: NA
v_call: TRBV19
cdr3_nt: TGTGCCAGTAGTATGTGGACAGAGGATGGCTACACCTTC
cdr3_aa: CASSMWTEDGYTF

j_call: TRBJ2-7
clone_size: NA
d_call: NA
v_call: TRBV25-1
cdr3_nt: TGTGCCAGCAGTGAATTTCCAGGGTCCGAGCAGTACTTC
cdr3_aa: CASSEFPGSEQYF

j_call: TRBJ2-7
clone_size: NA
d_call: TRBD1
v_call: TRBV11-2
cdr3_nt: TGTGCCAGCAGCGCAACAGGGGGCCCAGTCGAGCAGTACTTC
cdr3_aa: CASSATGGPVEQYF

j_call: TRBJ1-2
clone_size: NA
d_call: NA
v_call: TRBV29-1
cdr3_nt: TGCAGCGTCATCCTTGAATGGAACTATGGCTACACCTTC
cdr3_aa: CSVILEWNYGYTF

j_call: TRBJ2-3
clone_size: NA
d_call: NA
v_call: TRBV6-1
cdr3_nt: TGTGCCACTCCGGGGCGGCTTACCACAGATACGCAGTATTTT
cdr3_aa: CATPGRLTTDTQYF

j_call: TRBJ2-3
clone_size: few
d_call: NA
v_call: TRBV6-5
cdr3_nt: TGTGCCAGCAGTTACACTAGCTTTCCAGATACGCAGTATTTT
cdr3_aa: CASSYTSFPDTQYF

j_call: TRBJ2-7
clone_size: NA
d_call: NA
v_call: TRBV28
cdr3_nt: TGTGCCAGCAGTTTCCGGGTGGGGCACTACGAGCAGTACTTC
cdr3_aa: CASSFRVGHYEQYF

j_call: TRBJ2-1
clone_size: few
d_call: NA
v_call: TRBV20-1
cdr3_nt: TGCAGTGCTTATGACGGCCTCTCCTACAATGAGCAGTTCTTC
cdr3_aa: CSAYDGLSYNEQFF

j_call: TRBJ1-2
clone_size: few
d_call: NA
v_call: TRBV7-9
cdr3_nt: TGTGCCAGCAGCCCACTCGGGGGCGGAAAGTATGGCTACACCTTC
cdr3_aa: CASSPLGGGKYGYTF

j_call: TRBJ2-7
clone_size: few
d_call: NA
v_call: TRBV9
cdr3_nt: TGTGCCAGCAGCGCCGGGACATCCAGTTACGAGCAGTACTTC
cdr3_aa: CASSAGTSSYEQYF

j_call: TRBJ2-5
clone_size: NA
d_call: TRBD2
v_call: TRBV3-1
cdr3_nt: TGTGCCAGCAGCCAAGATCGCCTAGCGGGGGGGCATGTGACCCAGTACTTC
cdr3_aa: CASSQDRLAGGHVTQYF

j_call: TRBJ2-7
clone_size: few
d_call: TRBD1
v_call: TRBV6-1
cdr3_nt: TGTGCCAGCAGCGGACAGGGGGTGAACTCCTACGAGCAGTACTTC
cdr3_aa: CASSGQGVNSYEQYF

j_call: TRBJ2-2
clone_size: NA
d_call: TRBD2
v_call: TRBV9
cdr3_nt: TGTGCCAGCAGCCCCTCCGGGGGGGTATCTGGAACCGGGGAGCTGTTTTTT
cdr3_aa: CASSPSGGVSGTGELFF

j_call: TRBJ2-2
clone_size: NA
d_call: NA
v_call: TRBV4-2
cdr3_nt: TGTGCCAGCAGCCCGAACTTCCGGGGGCGGGACACCGGGGAGCTGTTTTTT
cdr3_aa: CASSPNFRGRDTGELFF

j_call: TRBJ2-1
clone_size: NA
d_call: NA
v_call: TRBV12-3/TRBV12-4
cdr3_nt: TGTGCCAGCAGTTTAGGGGGGGTGTCCTACAATGAGCAGTTCTTC
cdr3_aa: CASSLGGVSYNEQFF

j_call: TRBJ2-7
clone_size: few
d_call: TRBD2
v_call: TRBV10-2
cdr3_nt: TGCGCCAGCAGGGAGACCCCGGGACTAGCACCGTCCGAGCAGTACTTC
cdr3_aa: CASRETPGLAPSEQYF

j_call: TRBJ1-2
clone_size: NA
d_call: NA
v_call: TRBV27
cdr3_nt: TGTGCCAGCAGTTTATCTGGGGGCGGGGGGGATGGCTACACCTTC
cdr3_aa: CASSLSGGGGDGYTF

j_call: TRBJ1-5
clone_size: NA
d_call: NA
v_call: TRBV6-1
cdr3_nt: TGTGCCAGCAGACCTGACAGTTGGACTTCACCCCAGCATTTT
cdr3_aa: CASRPDSWTSPQHF

j_call: TRBJ2-7
clone_size: NA
d_call: TRBD1
v_call: TRBV29-1
cdr3_nt: TGCAGCGTCCGTGGGGGGACAGGGATCCACGAGCAGTACTTC
cdr3_aa: CSVRGGTGIHEQYF

j_call: TRBJ2-1
clone_size: few
d_call: NA
v_call: TRBV14
cdr3_nt: TGTGCCAGCAGCCTTTTGGGCCTTGAAAATGAGCAGTTCTTC
cdr3_aa: CASSLLGLENEQFF

j_call: TRBJ2-3
clone_size: NA
d_call: TRBD1
v_call: TRBV7-9
cdr3_nt: TGTGCCAGCAGCTTAGGAACCGGGACAGGACCCACAGATACGCAGTATTTT
cdr3_aa: CASSLGTGTGPTDTQYF

j_call: TRBJ2-1
clone_size: few
d_call: NA
v_call: TRBV11-1
cdr3_nt: TGTGCCAGCAGCCACGGAACAGGGATGGAAGTCAATGAGCAGTTCTTC
cdr3_aa: CASSHGTGMEVNEQFF

j_call: TRBJ1-2
clone_size: few
d_call: TRBD1
v_call: TRBV4-1
cdr3_nt: TGCGCCAGCAGCCAGCTAATGACAGGGGGCTATGGCTACACCTTC
cdr3_aa: CASSQLMTGGYGYTF

j_call: TRBJ2-7
clone_size: few
d_call: NA
v_call: TRBV20-1
cdr3_nt: TGCAGTGCTAGAGATCGAGGGGCCTCCTCCTACGAGCAGTACTTC
cdr3_aa: CSARDRGASSYEQYF

j_call: TRBJ2-1
clone_size: few
d_call: TRBD1
v_call: TRBV7-9
cdr3_nt: TGTGCCAGCAGTTCCGGGACAGACTCCTACAATGAGCAGTTCTTC
cdr3_aa: CASSSGTDSYNEQFF

j_call: TRBJ2-7
clone_size: NA
d_call: TRBD1
v_call: TRBV14
cdr3_nt: TGTGCCAGCAGCCCAAACCCGACAGGGGGTACCTCCTACGAGCAGTACTTC
cdr3_aa: CASSPNPTGGTSYEQYF